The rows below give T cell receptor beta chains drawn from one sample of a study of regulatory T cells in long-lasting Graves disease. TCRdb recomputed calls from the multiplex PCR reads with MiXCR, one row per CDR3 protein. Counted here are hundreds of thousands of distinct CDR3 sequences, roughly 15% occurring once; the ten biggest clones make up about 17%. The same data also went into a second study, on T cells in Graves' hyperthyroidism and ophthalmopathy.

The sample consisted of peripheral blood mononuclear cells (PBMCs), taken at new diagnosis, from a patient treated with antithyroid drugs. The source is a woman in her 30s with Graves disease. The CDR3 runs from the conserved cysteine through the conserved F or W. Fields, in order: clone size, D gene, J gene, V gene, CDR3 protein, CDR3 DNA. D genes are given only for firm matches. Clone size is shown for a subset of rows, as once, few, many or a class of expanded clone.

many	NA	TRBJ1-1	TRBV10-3	CAISESGGWTEAFF	TGTGCCATCAGTGAGTCTGGGGGGTGGACTGAAGCTTTCTTT
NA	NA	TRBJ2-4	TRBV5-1	CASSPQTQNIQYF	TGCGCCAGCAGCCCCCAGACCCAAAACATTCAGTACTTC
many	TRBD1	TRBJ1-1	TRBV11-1	CASSLTQGSAEAFF	TGTGCCAGCAGCCTGACACAGGGGAGCGCTGAAGCTTTCTTT
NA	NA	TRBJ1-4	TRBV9	CASSVGRGNEKLFF	TGTGCCAGCAGCGTAGGCAGGGGAAATGAAAAACTGTTTTTT
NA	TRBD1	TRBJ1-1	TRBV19	CASSHSGTGGSEAFF	TGTGCCAGTAGTCACTCCGGGACAGGGGGTTCTGAAGCTTTCTTT
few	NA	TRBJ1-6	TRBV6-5	CASSFRQNSPLHF	TGTGCCAGCAGTTTCCGGCAAAATTCACCCCTCCACTTT
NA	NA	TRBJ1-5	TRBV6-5	CASSYTGSRGGKNQPQHF	TGTGCCAGCAGTTACACAGGGAGTAGGGGAGGGAAAAATCAGCCCCAGCATTTT
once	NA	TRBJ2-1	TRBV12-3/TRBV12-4	CASGSKQFF	TGTGCCAGCGGATCAAAGCAGTTCTTC
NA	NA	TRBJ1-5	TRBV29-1	CSASDGSYEQYFGPGQPQHF	NA
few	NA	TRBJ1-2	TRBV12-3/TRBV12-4	CASSPTSGSYGYTF	TGTGCCAGCAGCCCAACTTCAGGGTCCTATGGCTACACCTTC
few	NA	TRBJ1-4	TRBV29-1	CSVAPSGNNEKLFF	TGCAGCGTTGCCCCGTCCGGAAATAATGAAAAACTGTTTTTT
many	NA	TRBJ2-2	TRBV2	CASSEASNSGELFF	TGTGCCAGCAGTGAAGCCTCAAATTCTGGGGAGCTGTTTTTT
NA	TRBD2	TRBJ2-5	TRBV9	CASSAGLAGVYQETQYF	TGTGCCAGCAGCGCCGGACTAGCGGGAGTGTACCAAGAGACCCAGTACTTC
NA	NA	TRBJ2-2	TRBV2	CASRQQGGDGELFF	TGTGCCAGCAGGCAACAGGGGGGGGACGGGGAGCTGTTTTTT
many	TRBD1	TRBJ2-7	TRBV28	CASRGRRTGGYEQYF	TGTGCCAGCAGGGGCCGCCGGACAGGGGGCTACGAGCAGTACTTC
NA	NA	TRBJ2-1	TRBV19	CAVLRPNNEQFF	TGTGCCGTACTCCGACCTAACAATGAGCAGTTCTTC
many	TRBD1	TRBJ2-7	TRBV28	CASKTGQAYEQYF	TGTGCCAGCAAAACGGGACAGGCCTACGAGCAGTACTTC
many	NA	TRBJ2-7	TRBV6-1	CASSDPQGTSYEQYF	TGTGCCAGCAGTGACCCCCAGGGGACCTCCTACGAGCAGTACTTC
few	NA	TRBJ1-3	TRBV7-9	CASSRIGFSGNTIYF	TGTGCCAGCAGCCGCATAGGATTCTCTGGAAACACCATATATTTT
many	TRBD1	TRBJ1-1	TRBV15	CATSSDRGLNTEAFF	TGTGCCACCAGCAGCGACAGGGGACTGAACACTGAAGCTTTCTTT
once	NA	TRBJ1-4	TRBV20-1	CSAQPGRLATNEKPFF	TGCAGTGCGCAACCGGGACGCCTTGCAACTAATGAAAAACCGTTTTTT
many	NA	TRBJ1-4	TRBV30	CAWRRAAANEKLFF	TGTGCCTGGAGAAGGGCAGCGGCTAATGAAAAACTGTTTTTT
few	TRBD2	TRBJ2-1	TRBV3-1	CASSQAGLAGVNEQFF	TGTGCCAGCAGCCAAGCGGGACTAGCGGGAGTCAATGAGCAGTTCTTC
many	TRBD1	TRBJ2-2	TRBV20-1	CSARDWDSGARGELFF	TGCAGTGCTAGAGATTGGGACAGTGGCGCCCGAGGGGAGCTGTTTTTT
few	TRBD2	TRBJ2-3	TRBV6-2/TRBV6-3	CASRVAGGPDTQYF	TGTGCCAGCAGAGTAGCGGGGGGCCCAGATACGCAGTATTTT
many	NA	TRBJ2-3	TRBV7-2	CASSRPSGGTDTQYF	TGTGCCAGCAGCCGGCCTAGTGGGGGCACAGATACGCAGTATTTT
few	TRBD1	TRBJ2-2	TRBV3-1	CASSRGSRQGTGELFF	TGTGCCAGCAGCCGAGGAAGCCGACAGGGCACCGGGGAGCTGTTTTTT
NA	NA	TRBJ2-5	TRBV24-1	CATSAPRTSGLSSQETQYF	TGTGCCACCAGTGCCCCGAGGACCTCGGGACTTTCCTCACAAGAGACCCAGTACTTC
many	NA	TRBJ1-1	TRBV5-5	CASSSQGQGLMNTEAFF	TGTGCCAGCAGCTCCCAGGGGCAGGGGCTGATGAACACTGAAGCTTTCTTT
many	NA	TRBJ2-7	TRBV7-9	CASSYRDHEQYF	TGTGCCAGCAGCTACAGGGACCACGAGCAGTACTTC
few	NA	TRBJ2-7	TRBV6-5	CASSYSIGVTYEQYF	TGTGCCAGCAGTTACTCGATCGGGGTCACCTACGAGCAGTACTTC
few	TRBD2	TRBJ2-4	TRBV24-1	CATSDSSGTGWDIQYF	TGTGCCACCAGTGATTCCAGCGGGACGGGGTGGGACATTCAGTACTTC
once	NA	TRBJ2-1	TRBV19	CASSPARGGIFNEQFF	TGTGCCAGTAGTCCGGCCCGGGGCGGTATTTTTAATGAGCAGTTCTTC
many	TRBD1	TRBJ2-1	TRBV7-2	CASRTGGTPRSYNEQFF	TGTGCCAGCAGAACAGGGGGTACCCCCAGATCCTACAATGAGCAGTTCTTC
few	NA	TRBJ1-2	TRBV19	CASSISGRLFAGYTF	TGTGCCAGTAGTATATCTGGGCGACTCTTTGCGGGCTACACCTTC
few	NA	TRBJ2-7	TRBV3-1	CASSQRFREQYF	TGTGCCAGCAGCCAGCGGTTCCGCGAGCAGTACTTC
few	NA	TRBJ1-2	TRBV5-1	CASSLVTGRSYYGYTF	TGCGCCAGCAGCTTGGTGACAGGTCGGAGCTACTATGGCTACACCTTC
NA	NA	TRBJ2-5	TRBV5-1	CASTGWRPEETQYF	TGCGCCAGCACCGGGTGGCGGCCAGAAGAGACCCAGTACTTC
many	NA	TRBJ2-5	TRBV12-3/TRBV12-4	CASSFGGLEETQYF	TGTGCCAGCAGTTTCGGGGGGCTGGAGGAGACCCAGTACTTC
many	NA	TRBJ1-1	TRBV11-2	CASSLAHLNTEAFF	TGTGCCAGCAGCTTAGCCCACCTAAACACTGAAGCTTTCTTT
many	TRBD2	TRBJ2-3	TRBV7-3	CASSPGTSGTTQYF	TGTGCCAGCAGCCCCGGGACTAGCGGTACTACGCAGTATTTT
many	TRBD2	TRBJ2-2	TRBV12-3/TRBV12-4	CASSFLGLAGALGELFF	TGTGCCAGCAGTTTCCTCGGACTAGCGGGAGCTCTCGGGGAGCTGTTTTTT
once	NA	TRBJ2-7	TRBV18	CASSPRGAVYEQYF	TGTGCCAGCTCACCTAGGGGCGCAGTATACGAGCAGTACTTC
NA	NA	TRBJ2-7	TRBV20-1	CSATRPHSGEQYF	TGCAGTGCTACAAGACCCCATTCGGGGGAGCAGTACTTC
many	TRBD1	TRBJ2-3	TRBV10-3	CAISGQGATDTQYF	TGTGCCATCAGTGGTCAGGGGGCCACAGATACGCAGTATTTT
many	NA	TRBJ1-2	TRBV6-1	CASRGFNYGYTF	TGTGCCAGCCGAGGGTTCAACTATGGCTACACCTTC
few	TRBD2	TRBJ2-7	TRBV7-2	CASSPSELAGNYEQYF	TGTGCCAGCAGCCCCTCTGAACTAGCGGGAAATTACGAGCAGTACTTC
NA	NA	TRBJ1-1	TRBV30	CAWSDEMNTEAFF	TGTGCCTGGAGTGATGAGATGAACACTGAAGCTTTCTTT
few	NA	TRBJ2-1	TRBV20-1	CSASGPQRAPYNEQFF	TGCAGTGCTAGTGGGCCCCAGCGGGCCCCGTACAATGAGCAGTTCTTC
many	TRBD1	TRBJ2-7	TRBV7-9	CASSPNTGGSYEQYF	TGTGCCAGCAGTCCAAATACAGGGGGCTCGTACGAGCAGTACTTC
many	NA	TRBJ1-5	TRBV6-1	CASSTGILTSNQPQHF	TGTGCCAGCAGTACGGGGATACTCACTAGCAATCAGCCCCAGCATTTT
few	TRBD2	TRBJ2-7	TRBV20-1	CSASGSGRSWEQYF	TGCAGTGCTAGTGGTAGCGGGAGGTCGTGGGAGCAGTACTTC
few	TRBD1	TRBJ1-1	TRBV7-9	CASSIQGAYTEAFF	TGTGCCAGCAGCATACAGGGGGCTTACACTGAAGCTTTCTTT
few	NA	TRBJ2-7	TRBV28	CASRTSSGPNSYEQYF	TGTGCCAGCAGAACGAGTAGCGGCCCTAACTCCTACGAGCAGTACTTC